These T cell receptor beta chains were read from a single sample in a study of blood T cell repertoires in COVID-19. The repertoire was sequenced with immunoSEQ multiplex PCR; TCRdb's copy has only in-frame clones and lacks some. Among 200,000 to 250,000 clones listed, about 86% were seen once. Sequencing used peripheral blood. These receptors were collected from a man between 45 and 60 years old with active or convalescent COVID-19. The CDR3 runs from the conserved cysteine through the conserved F or W. Fields, in order: V gene, clone size, D gene, J gene, CDR3 protein, CDR3 DNA. The D gene is left open where the match is weak. Rows may omit the clone size; those that give it use once, few, many or a size class.

TRBV19,NA,NA,TRBJ1-6,CASRRVVDSPLHF,TGTGCCAGTAGGAGGGTTGTAGATTCACCCCTCCACTTT
TRBV20-1,NA,NA,TRBJ2-2,CSASRSVNTGELFF,TGCAGTGCTAGTCGGAGCGTGAACACCGGGGAGCTGTTTTTT
TRBV19,NA,TRBD2,TRBJ2-2,CASSIGRGVTGELFF,TGTGCCAGTAGTATAGGACGGGGGGTTACCGGGGAGCTGTTTTTT
TRBV28,once,NA,TRBJ1-1,CASSSPGFGMNTEAFF,TGTGCCAGCAGTTCTCCGGGGTTCGGAATGAACACTGAAGCTTTCTTT
TRBV10-3,NA,NA,TRBJ1-4,CAISEAGAHEKLFF,TGTGCCATCAGTGAGGCAGGGGCTCATGAAAAACTGTTTTTT
TRBV5-4,NA,NA,TRBJ2-3,CASSPAARGRLTDTQYF,TGTGCCAGCAGCCCGGCCGCGCGGGGACGCCTCACAGATACGCAGTATTTT
TRBV11-2,NA,NA,TRBJ2-7,CASSLVAQDGYEQYF,TGTGCCAGCAGCTTAGTAGCACAGGACGGCTACGAGCAGTACTTC
TRBV5-1,NA,NA,TRBJ1-2,CASSDTFDGYTF,TGCGCCAGCAGCGACACGTTCGATGGCTACACCTTC
TRBV18,NA,NA,TRBJ1-1,CASSREGTYTEAFF,TGTGCCAGCTCCAGGGAGGGCACCTACACTGAAGCTTTCTTT
TRBV19,few,NA,TRBJ1-1,CASAPLGLTGNTEAFF,TGTGCCAGTGCCCCGTTAGGACTTACGGGGAACACTGAAGCTTTCTTT
TRBV6-2/TRBV6-3,NA,NA,TRBJ2-2,CASSPIRTGELFF,TGTGCCAGCAGCCCCATCAGGACCGGGGAGCTGTTTTTT
TRBV4-1,once,NA,TRBJ1-1,CASSQDEAVFNTEAFF,TGCGCCAGCAGCCAAGATGAAGCGGTTTTCAACACTGAAGCTTTCTTT
TRBV7-9,NA,NA,TRBJ2-7,CASSPLYEQYF,TGTGCCAGCAGCCCGTTGTACGAGCAGTACTTC
TRBV3-1/TRBV3-2,NA,NA,TRBJ2-1,CASSQTGGGEQFF,TGTGCCAGCAGCCAAACAGGGGGGGGTGAGCAGTTCTTC
TRBV2,NA,TRBD2,TRBJ2-1,CASRSGGGQFF,TGTGCCAGCAGGAGCGGGGGTGGGCAGTTCTTC
TRBV19,NA,TRBD1,TRBJ1-1,CASSITAGGLYTEAFF,TGTGCCAGTAGTATAACGGCAGGGGGCCTATATACTGAAGCTTTCTTT
TRBV6-2/TRBV6-3,NA,TRBD1,TRBJ2-3,CASSSGTGLSTDTQYF,TGTGCCAGCAGTTCCGGGACAGGGCTTTCCACAGATACGCAGTATTTT
TRBV5-1,NA,TRBD1,TRBJ2-1,CASSFGGTGASKGQFF,TGCGCCAGCAGCTTCGGGGGGACAGGGGCTTCTAAGGGGCAGTTCTTC
TRBV4-1,NA,TRBD2,TRBJ2-7,CASSLGTSGGSYEQYF,TGCGCCAGCAGCCTAGGGACTAGCGGAGGGAGCTACGAGCAGTACTTC
TRBV4-2,once,TRBD2,TRBJ2-7,CASSQDSGTVDSGTTYEQYF,TGTGCCAGCAGCCAAGATTCGGGCACAGTTGACAGCGGGACGACCTACGAGCAGTACTTC
TRBV19,NA,TRBD1,TRBJ1-1,CASSRTGESTEAFF,TGTGCCAGTAGTAGGACAGGGGAAAGCACTGAAGCTTTCTTT
TRBV7-6,NA,NA,TRBJ2-3,CASSSRGGDPTGLNTDTQYF,TGTGCCAGCAGCTCCCGCGGCGGAGACCCCACAGGACTAAACACAGATACGCAGTATTTT
TRBV5-6,NA,TRBD1,TRBJ2-7,CASSRYRGRGSYEQYF,TGTGCCAGCAGCAGATACAGGGGGCGAGGGTCCTACGAGCAGTACTTC
TRBV2,NA,NA,TRBJ1-1,CASSERGREGKNTEAFF,TGTGCCAGCAGTGAACGGGGCAGGGAGGGTAAGAACACTGAAGCTTTCTTT
TRBV28,NA,NA,TRBJ1-3,CASSYIHSTSGNTIYF,TGTGCCAGCAGTTATATACACAGTACCTCTGGAAACACCATATATTTT
TRBV5-1,NA,TRBD1,TRBJ1-5,CASSGGQGQPQHF,TGCGCCAGCAGCGGCGGACAGGGTCAGCCCCAGCATTTT
TRBV6-4,once,NA,TRBJ1-3,CASLQCPSGNTIYF,TGTGCCAGCCTACAGTGTCCTTCTGGAAACACCATATATTTT
TRBV9,NA,NA,TRBJ1-1,CASSPGHRNTEAFF,TGTGCCAGCAGCCCGGGACACCGGAACACTGAAGCTTTCTTT
TRBV7-9,many,NA,TRBJ2-7,CASSPKGPYEQYF,TGTGCCAGCAGCCCGAAGGGGCCCTACGAGCAGTACTTC
TRBV11-2,NA,TRBD1,TRBJ2-7,CASSLVGQGYEQYF,TGTGCCAGCAGCTTAGTTGGACAGGGTTACGAGCAGTACTTC
TRBV7-2,NA,NA,TRBJ1-1,CASSLVGGGTEAFF,TGTGCCAGCAGCTTAGTAGGTGGAGGCACTGAAGCTTTCTTT
TRBV4-1,NA,NA,TRBJ1-1,CASSQVARGAGTEAFF,TGCGCCAGCAGCCAAGTGGCGCGGGGCGCGGGCACTGAAGCTTTCTTT
TRBV18,NA,NA,TRBJ1-2,CASSPVSENYGYTF,TGTGCCAGCTCACCTGTTTCGGAGAACTATGGCTACACCTTC
TRBV13,NA,TRBD1,TRBJ2-1,CASEQGNEQFF,TGTGCCAGCGAACAGGGGAATGAGCAGTTCTTC
TRBV6-2/TRBV6-3,NA,NA,TRBJ2-3,CASSYAAGGADTQYF,TGTGCCAGCAGTTACGCAGCGGGCGGGGCAGATACGCAGTATTTT
TRBV28,NA,NA,TRBJ1-5,CASSLYTKGQPQHF,TGTGCCAGCAGTTTGTATACTAAAGGTCAGCCCCAGCATTTT
TRBV10-3,few,NA,TRBJ1-1,CAISESSGKGNTEAFF,TGTGCCATCAGTGAGTCGTCGGGGAAGGGGAACACTGAAGCTTTCTTT
TRBV7-6,NA,TRBD2,TRBJ2-1,CASRGTSGTRYNEQFF,TGTGCCAGCAGGGGTACTAGCGGGACGAGGTACAATGAGCAGTTCTTC
TRBV30,NA,TRBD2,TRBJ2-1,CAWSGGTSVYNEQFF,TGTGCCTGGAGTGGGGGGACTAGCGTTTACAATGAGCAGTTCTTC
TRBV5-1,NA,TRBD1,TRBJ1-2,CASSLLTGGGAGYTF,TGCGCCAGCAGCTTGTTGACAGGGGGCGGTGCGGGCTACACCTTC
TRBV28,NA,NA,TRBJ2-5,CASSHAMDRQETQYF,TGTGCCAGCAGCCACGCCATGGACAGACAAGAGACCCAGTACTTC
TRBV9,NA,NA,TRBJ1-4,CASSVGAANEKLFF,TGTGCCAGCAGCGTGGGAGCAGCTAATGAAAAACTGTTTTTT
TRBV5-1,NA,TRBD1,TRBJ1-1,CASSWGTGSTEAFF,TGCGCCAGCAGCTGGGGGACAGGGAGCACTGAAGCTTTCTTT